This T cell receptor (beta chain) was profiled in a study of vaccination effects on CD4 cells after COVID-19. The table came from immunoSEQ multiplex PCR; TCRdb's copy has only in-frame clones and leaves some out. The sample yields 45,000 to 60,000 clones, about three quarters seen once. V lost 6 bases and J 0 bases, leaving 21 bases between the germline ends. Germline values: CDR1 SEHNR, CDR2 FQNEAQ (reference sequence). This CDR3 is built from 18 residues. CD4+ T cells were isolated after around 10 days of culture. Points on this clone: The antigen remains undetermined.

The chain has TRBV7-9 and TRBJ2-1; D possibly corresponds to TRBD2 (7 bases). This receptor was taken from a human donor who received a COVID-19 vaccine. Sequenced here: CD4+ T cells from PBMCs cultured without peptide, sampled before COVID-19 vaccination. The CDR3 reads CASRIPGGQGLSYNEQFF. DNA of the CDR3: TGTGCCAGCAGAATACCCGGGGGGCAGGGTCTCTCCTACAATGAGCAGTTCTTC. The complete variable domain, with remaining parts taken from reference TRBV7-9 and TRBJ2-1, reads DTGVSQNPRHKITKRGQNVTFRCDPISEHNRLYWYRQTLGQGPEFLTYFQNEAQLEKSRLLSDRFSAERPKGSFSTLEIQRTEQGDSAMYLCASRIPGGQGLSYNEQFFGPGTRLTVL.